Included here is one T cell receptor (beta chain) sequence, with context. Its antigen is not identified. Profiled with immunoSEQ multiplex PCR; TCRdb holds only in-frame clones, not every one. The sample records 2 million to 2.5 million clones, 80% to 95% being singletons. This entry belongs to a study of shared clonotypes between healthy human individuals. Findings and limits, study-wide: Clonotypes shared by all four sorted-subset donors had higher generation probabilities than non-shared clonotypes. Among donors, clonotype sharing was expected to be affected by sequencing depth.

Nashville, Tennessee was home to all donors, who were Caucasian adults. CDR1 and CDR2 from the germline V gene are MGHRA and YSYEKL. This CDR3 has 16 residues. V gave up 1 base and J gave up 0 bases, with 13 bases separating them. V usage is TRBV4-1 and J usage is TRBJ2-7; weak D call: TRBD2 (5 bases). The clonotype comes from a man aged 18 to 29 in good health. Some clones in this sample may be carry-over from other donors' samples. Sample: naive CD4+ T cells from PBMCs. The subset here: CD45RA+ positively selected. The CDR3 coding sequence is TGCGCCAGCAGCCAAGCTCCGCGGGCCCGCTCCTACGAGCAGTACTTC. It encodes CASSQAPRARSYEQYF.